Below are 3 T cell receptor beta chains sequenced from a single sample in a study of T cells after yellow fever vaccination. Each CDR3 protein gets one entry after TCRdb re-called the 5' RACE reads with MiXCR. Of approximately 600,000 distinct CDR3 sequences listed, roughly 12% are singletons. Sequencing used PBMCs, obtained on the day of the yellow fever booster vaccination. The receptor source for this set is a man aged 30 to 39 who received the YFV17D yellow fever vaccine.

There are a few counts of this clonotype. The genes are TRBV5-1 and TRBJ2-3, with TRBD2 matching 9 bases. The CDR3 has 17 amino acids. J was trimmed by 3 bases and V by 0 bases; bases with no gene match: 8. CDR1 is SGHRS, CDR2 YFSETQ, per germline. The CDR3 here is CASSLVNSGRGTDTQYF. Here the CDR3 DNA reads TGCGCCAGCAGCTTGGTCAATAGCGGGAGAGGGACAGATACGCAGTATTTT. Full variable domain (remainder filled in from reference TRBV5-1 and TRBJ2-3): KAGVTQTPRYLIKTRGQQVTLSCSPISGHRSVSWYQQTPGQGLQFLFEYFSETQRNKGNFPGRFSGRQFSNSRSEMNVSTLELGDSALYLCASSLVNSGRGTDTQYFGPGTRLTVL.

This clonotype was picked up a small number of times. This chain connects TRBV3-1 to TRBJ1-4; possibly TRBD1 for D (5 bases). This CDR3 region has 14 residues. The germline gives CDR1 LGHDT, CDR2 YNNKEL (reference sequence). V lost 8 bases to trimming and J lost 7 bases, with 17 bases between them. The CDR3 DNA sequence: TGTGCCAGCTCAAACCCCGGGACGTTTGAAAAACTGTTTTTT. This encodes CASSNPGTFEKLFF. The full variable domain, its missing parts supplied by reference TRBV3-1 and TRBJ1-4, is DTAVSQTPKYLVTQMGNDKSIKCEQNLGHDTMYWYKQDSKKFLKIMFSYNNKELIINETVPNRFSPKSPDKAHLNLHINSLELGDSAVYFCASSNPGTFEKLFFGSGTQLSVL.

The V call is TRBV19, the J call TRBJ2-1, with unresolved D. From germline, CDR1 is LNHDA and CDR2 SQIVND (reference sequence). The CDR3 runs 17 residues. With 6 bases removed from V and 4 bases from J, the gap between germline ends came to 22 bases. The CDR3 nucleotides read TGTGCCAGTAGACAACCTTCTCCAGATGCTACATACAATGAGCAGTTCTTC. Encoded protein: CASRQPSPDATYNEQFF.